The T cell receptor beta chain described here comes from a study of Ad26.COV2.S vaccination and SARS-CoV-2 variants. This clone was found a few times. As yet, its antigen is unknown. There are 15 residues in the CDR3. Per the germline V gene, CDR1 is SGHAT and CDR2 is FQNNGV. V was clipped by 5 bases and J by 0 bases; unmatched bases: 6. Treatment specified: 15 to 20 received Ad26.COV2.S at low or high dose, single or two shots; roughly five received placebo; per-sample allocation not given. The investigators took samples on day 63 after the first vaccine or placebo injection. Recruitment in Boston yielded a donor of adult age, 18-55 years. Built on an Ad26 vector, the vaccine expressed Wuhan-strain SARS-CoV-2 spike. Sequencing used immunoSEQ multiplex PCR; TCRdb keeps in-frame clones, though not all of them. The sample includes about 320,000 clones, 90% of them seen just once. Notes on the study in general: Vaccine recipients and placebo recipients showed similar non-spike TCR breadth. Vaccinees reportedly had broad spike-specific CD8+ and CD4+ T cell responses.

V gene TRBV11-2 combines with J gene TRBJ1-1, with 7 bases identical to TRBD1. The clonotype was recovered from a person aged 18-65 years who received the Ad26.COV2.S COVID-19 vaccine or a placebo. Sequencing used peripheral blood, obtained in a trial of Ad26.COV2.S vaccine versus placebo. In DNA, the CDR3 is TGTGCCAGCAGCGTAGGAGGGGGCTTGAACACTGAAGCTTTCTTT. It translates to CASSVGGGLNTEAFF.